What follows describes a single T cell receptor (beta chain). Its antigen is still unknown. No much larger clone is present one base from it, and per-base qualities are unavailable. Whole blood was collected in K2EDTA tubes by collaborating institutions according to the institutions' own protocols. For TCRbeta analysis, collaborator samples were shipped as frozen whole blood, as isolated PBMCs, or as DNA extracted from either sample type. This entry is derived from a study of blood T cell repertoires in COVID-19 (dated by TCRdb to the early 2020s). Notes on the research overall: Samples from collaborators originated in the United States, Italy and Spain and spanned both the acute and convalescent phases of COVID-19. HLA class I and class II types, where available, came from metadata supplied by the sample provider rather than from assay-based typing. The repertoires were released in a freely available public database intended as a resource for research on the immune response to SARS-CoV-2. The sample metadata nearly always contained a de-identified subject ID, COVID-19 status, age in years and sex. The prospective study material was composed of cDNA or gDNA derived from T cells, B-cell-depleted T cells, or PBMCs. Subjects who had been exposed to COVID-19, were actively infected with it, or had recovered from it provided the deeply sampled blood TCRbeta repertoires that made up the dataset. The samples were drawn from two sources: the first 160 participants of the ongoing ImmuneRACE study, and 1,000 to 1,500 subjects contributed by 6 global collaborators.

The immunoSEQ Assay, a bias-controlled multiplex PCR, was used to amplify TCRbeta CDR3 regions from genomic DNA. On the study's bioinformatics: The number of nucleated cells in each sample was estimated from the amplification of reference gene primers within the assay. To quantify the absolute abundance of each unique TCRbeta CDR3 rearrangement, sequence reads were collapsed and filtered. For each sample, productive Simpson clonality was calculated as the square root of Simpson's diversity index over productive rearrangements. TCRdb holds this immuneACCESS table with in-frame rearrangements only. Some clones are missing; in checked studies, unresolved V genes explain under half, and the rest has no known cause. V and J calls and clone size are given by that table; D and trimming were obtained from the DNA. For this sample there are 180,000 or so clones; about 86% appear just once. Together, the top ten hold roughly 0.99% of the sample.

On the study overall, not on this receptor specifically: The amount of clinical and demographic metadata varied by source and participant and was provided uncurated.

For this chain, trimming is 5 bases at the V end and 3 bases at the J end, and the number of junction bases without a gene match is 11. Taken from the germline V gene, the CDR1 and CDR2 loops are SGHNT and YENEEA. The CDR3 goes from the cysteine to the phenylalanine over 16 residues. Only the CDR3 portion is preserved as DNA: 48 bases, with reading frame beginning at the first base. The TCR was taken from a man aged 18 to 29 with acute or convalescent COVID-19. Input material: peripheral blood. The sequence joins TRBV11-3 to TRBJ1-1; TRBD1 lines up with 8 middle nucleotides. The CDR3 has the sequence CASSKLWTGSDTEAFF. The DNA reads as follows: TGTGCCAGCAGCAAGCTTTGGACAGGGTCAGACACTGAAGCTTTCTTT.